These 5 T cell receptor beta chains came from one sample sequenced in a study of blood T cell repertoires in COVID-19. Assay: immunoSEQ multiplex PCR; the TCRdb copy retains only in-frame clones and omits some. This table holds around 240,000 clones, approximately 84% found once. Sequenced sample: peripheral blood. The receptors originated from a woman of 80 years or more with acute or convalescent COVID-19.

This chain links TRBV11-2 with TRBJ2-3, with D possibly matching TRBD2 (6 bases). Per the germline V gene, CDR1 is SGHAT and CDR2 is FQNNGV. The CDR3 consists of 15 residues. The V and J ends lost 5 bases and 0 bases respectively, with 12 bases between them. The CDR3 DNA sequence: TGTGCCAGCAGCCTAACCGGGACTAGCACAGATACGCAGTATTTT. Its protein product is CASSLTGTSTDTQYF.

In this sample, this clone turned up once. The chain couples TRBV28 to TRBJ2-7; TRBD1 agrees at 7 bases. This CDR3 has 14 residues. The V gene end was trimmed by 5 bases and the J gene end by 6 bases; junction bases not matched to a gene: 10. Germline lookup yields CDR1 MDHEN and CDR2 SYDVKM. The CDR3 DNA is TGTGCCAGCAGTAAACACAGGGGAAGGGTCGAGCAGTACTTC. This sequence encodes CASSKHRGRVEQYF.

This clone was counted many times. V gene TRBV19 combines with J gene TRBJ2-1; TRBD2 is a possible D gene (6 bases). The germline gives CDR1 LNHDA, CDR2 SQIVND (reference sequence). V lost 5 bases and J 7 bases, leaving 18 bases between the germline ends. This CDR3 spans 15 amino acids. CDR3 DNA: TGTGCCAGTAGTGACCCACGGGGGATCAGGAATGAGCAGTTCTTC. Protein product: CASSDPRGIRNEQFF.

V is TRBV11-2 and J is TRBJ1-1; no firm D call. The CDR3 is 14 residues long. V dropped 7 bases and J dropped 5 bases, with 17 bases sitting between them. Germline V gene lookup returns CDR1 SGHAT and CDR2 FQNNGV. This chain's CDR3 is CASTLAGRYTEAFF. As DNA, the CDR3 is TGTGCCAGCACATTGGCGGGGAGGTATACTGAAGCTTTCTTT.

The chain employs TRBV5-6 and TRBJ1-2; D gene ambiguous. The CDR3 totals 14 residues. Trimming pared 0 bases from V and 7 bases from J, leaving 13 bases between. CDR1 is SGHDT, CDR2 YYEEEE, per germline. The chain's CDR3 is CASSLGGSPAGYTF. CDR3 in DNA: TGTGCCAGCAGCTTGGGAGGGTCCCCAGCTGGCTACACCTTC.